The 9 T cell receptor beta chains presented below share a single source sample, sequenced in a study of shared clonotypes between healthy human individuals. Repertoires were generated with immunoSEQ multiplex PCR, while TCRdb's copy carries only in-frame clones and drops some. The repertoire includes 400,000 to 600,000 clones, 75% to 80% of them detected once, and around 12% sits in the top ten. The sample comprised PBMCs. Receptors were obtained from a woman between 40 and 55 years old in good health. Some clones in this sample may be carry-over from other donors' samples.

This clone was recorded a few times. The chain combines TRBV7-9 with TRBJ1-2; D is possibly TRBD1 (5 bases). In germline, CDR1 is SEHNR, CDR2 FQNEAQ (reference sequence). The CDR3 loop spans 14 amino acids. The V end lost 3 bases, the J end lost 8 bases, and 16 bases lay between the germline ends. The CDR3 nucleotides read TGTGCCAGCAGCTTTGAATCGGGGCGCGGGGGCTACACCTTC. It yields the protein CASSFESGRGGYTF.

This clone has a handful of counts. This CDR3 is also generated by other DNA sequences in the sample. The V and J genes are TRBV5-5 and TRBJ2-3; possible D gene TRBD2, 5 bases. The length of the CDR3 is 14 residues. Between the trimmed V and J ends, which lost 0 bases and 5 bases, there was a span of 10 bases. Germline values: CDR1 SGHKS, CDR2 YYEKEE (reference sequence). Here the CDR3 DNA reads TGTGCCAGCAGCTTGGTCCTACGGGGAGATACGCAGTATTTT. It codes for CASSLVLRGDTQYF.

CDR3 nucleotide sequence: TGTGCCAGCAGCGTCACACAAAACACTGAAGCTTTCTTT. It yields the protein CASSVTQNTEAFF. The V call is TRBV7-2, the J call TRBJ1-1; D gene uncertain. The germline V and J ends were trimmed by 5 bases and 2 bases, with 9 bases remaining between them. This CDR3 comprises 13 residues. Germline lookup yields CDR1 SGHTA and CDR2 FQGNSA.

This clone was seen only a few times. The chain couples TRBV11-3 to TRBJ2-2; 10 nucleotides agree with TRBD2. Losses at the gene ends were 0 bases for V and 5 bases for J; bases not matched to a gene: 9. The germline CDR1 and CDR2 sequences are SGHNT and YENEEA. This CDR3 region has 18 residues. CDR3 loop: CASSLEEPLAGETGELFF. The CDR3, as DNA: TGTGCCAGCAGCTTAGAGGAACCCCTAGCGGGAGAAACCGGGGAGCTGTTTTTT. Drawing the rest from reference TRBV11-3 and TRBJ2-2, the complete variable domain is EAGVVQSPRYKIIEKKQPVAFWCNPISGHNTLYWYLQNLGQGPELLIRYENEEAVDDSQLPKDRFSAERLKGVDSTLKIQPAELGDSAVYLCASSLEEPLAGETGELFFGEGSRLTVL.

This clone has at least ten counts. The genes are TRBV10-3 and TRBJ2-7; D is undetermined. V lost 4 bases and J 7 bases, leaving 11 bases between the germline ends. The CDR3 has 12 amino acids. The germline V gene has CDR1 ENHRY and CDR2 SYGVKD. CDR3 amino acids: CAISGWQEEQYF. The CDR3 nucleotides are TGTGCCATCAGTGGTTGGCAGGAGGAGCAGTACTTC.

Here the CDR3 reads CASSSRLNTEAFF. The CDR3 region has the DNA TGTGCCAGCAGCTCACGGTTGAACACTGAAGCTTTCTTT. The rearrangement uses TRBV7-2 and TRBJ1-1; D not resolved. The germline V gene encodes CDR1 SGHTA and CDR2 FQGNSA. This CDR3 comprises 13 residues. The germline V and J ends were trimmed by 4 bases and 0 bases, with 6 bases remaining between them.

The V gene is TRBV6-5, the J gene TRBJ2-4, with 11 bases matching TRBD1. There are 14 residues in the CDR3. Germline CDR1 and CDR2: MNHEY and SVGAGI. V dropped 5 bases and J dropped 14; count of bases not matched to a gene: 11. CDR3 sequence reads: CASSTRTGGESKYF. The DNA for the CDR3 is TGTGCCAGCAGTACCCGGACAGGGGGCGAATCGAAGTACTTC.

This clone came up once. V is TRBV7-9 and J is TRBJ1-3, with TRBD1 matching 9 bases. Trimming cost V 7 bases and J 0 bases; bases outside gene matches: 4. The CDR3 is 15 amino acids. Germline V CDR1 and CDR2: SEHNR, FQNEAQ (reference sequence). The CDR3 sequence: CASMGTGTSGNTIYF. The DNA for the CDR3 is TGTGCCAGCATGGGGACAGGGACCTCTGGAAACACCATATATTTT.

The rearrangement uses TRBV4-1 and TRBJ1-2; no reliable D call. The CDR3 has 13 amino acids. Germline CDR1 MGHRA, CDR2 YSYEKL. V dropped 0 bases and J dropped 3 bases, with 5 bases sitting between them. CDR3 in amino acids: CASSQETYYGYTF. Written as DNA, the CDR3 is TGCGCCAGCAGCCAAGAGACCTACTATGGCTACACCTTC.